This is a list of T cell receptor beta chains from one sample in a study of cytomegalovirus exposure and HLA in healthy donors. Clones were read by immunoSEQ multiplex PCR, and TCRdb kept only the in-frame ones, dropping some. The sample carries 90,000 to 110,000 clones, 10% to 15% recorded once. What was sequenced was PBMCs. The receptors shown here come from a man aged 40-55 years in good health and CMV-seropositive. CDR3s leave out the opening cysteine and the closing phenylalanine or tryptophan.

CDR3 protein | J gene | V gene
ASSQGTSEEETQY | TRBJ2-5 | TRBV10-1
ASSHLGSQETQY | TRBJ2-5 | TRBV6-5
ASSILTGTRTDTQY | TRBJ2-3 | TRBV19
ASSGLDRGRGYT | TRBJ1-2 | TRBV9
ASSPRDRYEQY | TRBJ2-7 | TRBV7-9
ASSLAEWKGEQY | TRBJ2-7 | TRBV28
ASSLIQGPYEQY | TRBJ2-7 | TRBV27
ASSPSPNQPQH | TRBJ1-5 | TRBV7-9
ASQRTGFTYEQY | TRBJ2-7 | TRBV27
ASKDRDYPIAGELF | TRBJ2-2 | TRBV19
ASRRGVRAGANVLT | TRBJ2-6 | TRBV27
AWSPRGSSYNEQF | TRBJ2-1 | TRBV30
ASSLDTSGRALY | TRBJ2-7 | TRBV5-1
ASSTLAGVEETQY | TRBJ2-5 | TRBV5-4
SAPRGGLNTEAF | TRBJ1-1 | TRBV29-1
ASSKTGLENYGYT | TRBJ1-2 | TRBV6-6
ASSLLAGELF | TRBJ2-2 | TRBV27
ASSRGGGELF | TRBJ2-2 | TRBV5-1
ATKTTSNQPQH | TRBJ1-5 | TRBV19
ASSYKESYYEQY | TRBJ2-7 | TRBV7-2
ASSSFSGWAEAF | TRBJ1-1 | TRBV28
ASSLSFSGSTDTQY | TRBJ2-3 | TRBV5-1
ASSYNSGSSYNEQF | TRBJ2-1 | TRBV4-1
ASSPGQGPLEQY | TRBJ2-7 | TRBV27
ASSVGSGEGYTDTQY | TRBJ2-3 | TRBV9
AWSIGTVAGNTIY | TRBJ1-3 | TRBV30
ASRGDRGWELF | TRBJ2-2 | TRBV6-5
ASSFSTDLNTEAF | TRBJ1-1 | TRBV7-2
ASSPPYARGNTEAF | TRBJ1-1 | TRBV18
ASSGTSGRAGEQY | TRBJ2-7 | TRBV2
ASSLMGAETQY | TRBJ2-5 | TRBV27
ASSEREEPPY | TRBJ2-5 | TRBV2
ASSSFDREGQF | TRBJ2-1 | TRBV7-9
ASSVGMAGGAYNEQF | TRBJ2-1 | TRBV9
ASSMGQLTYEQY | TRBJ2-7 | TRBV7-2
ASSQDASGSYEQY | TRBJ2-7 | TRBV4-3
ASSENEREGYSSYEQY | TRBJ2-7 | TRBV10-1
ASSRGDSTQGANVLT | TRBJ2-6 | TRBV27
ASSARERTGELF | TRBJ2-2 | TRBV7-9
SVQRTGAYEQY | TRBJ2-7 | TRBV29-1
ASGRGLAYEQF | TRBJ2-1 | TRBV7-9
ASSLSGSTDTQY | TRBJ2-3 | TRBV5-1
ASSHWAKRDRNYEQY | TRBJ2-7 | TRBV7-2
ASSRMAGVGNTIY | TRBJ1-3 | TRBV5-1
ASSEGQGISNQPQH | TRBJ1-5 | TRBV25-1
ASSFMRERWETQY | TRBJ2-5 | TRBV5-1
ASSLGREVGGYT | TRBJ1-2 | TRBV7-2
ASSQEGAGKPAYEQY | TRBJ2-7 | TRBV4-3
ASSSGTALSTDTQY | TRBJ2-3 | TRBV9
ASSPTGQLDQPQN | TRBJ1-5 | TRBV7-9
ASSLVTGRAHWANVLT | TRBJ2-6 | TRBV7-9
ASSRQQGKLF | TRBJ1-4 | TRBV7-9
ASSRTPARRGEQF | TRBJ2-1 | TRBV7-6
ASSPGRYTGNTEAF | TRBJ1-1 | TRBV18